The 30 T cell receptor beta chains below were found in one sample sequenced in a study of cytomegalovirus exposure and HLA in healthy donors. Assay: immunoSEQ multiplex PCR; the TCRdb copy retains only in-frame clones and omits some. The table records some 140,000 clones, about 86% of them present only once. Material: PBMCs. These receptors came from a man aged 18 to 35 in good health and CMV-seronegative.

This chain uses TRBV27 with TRBJ2-3, with D maybe TRBD2 (6 bases). V lost 0 bases to trimming and J lost 5 bases, with 6 bases between them. This CDR3 contains 13 residues. Per the germline V gene, CDR1 is MNHEY and CDR2 is SMNVEV (reference sequence). CDR3 amino acids: CASSLSEGDTQYF. The CDR3 bases are TGTGCCAGCAGTTTATCGGAGGGAGATACGCAGTATTTT.

The chain is built from TRBV27 and TRBJ2-7; 10 nucleotides agree with TRBD1. Germline assignment: CDR1 MNHEY and CDR2 SMNVEV (reference sequence). CDR3 length: 17 amino acids. Losses at the gene ends were 5 bases for V and 2 bases for J; bases not matched to a gene: 12. In nucleotides, the CDR3 is TGTGCCAGCAGTCAACCCTTTTTCGGGACAGGGGCCTACGAGCAGTACTTC. It specifies CASSQPFFGTGAYEQYF.

The chain is built from TRBV27 and TRBJ1-1; D remains ambiguous. This CDR3 has 12 residues. V dropped 5 bases and J dropped 1 base, with 5 bases sitting between them. Germline V CDR1 and CDR2: MNHEY, SMNVEV (reference sequence). This CDR3 reads CASSRGNTEAFF. The CDR3, as DNA: TGTGCCAGCAGTCGGGGGAACACTGAAGCTTTCTTT.

This clone was seen only a few times. The CDR3 nucleotides read TGTGCCATCAGTGAAAGGGGGAACTCACCCCTCCACTTT. It encodes CAISERGNSPLHF. V gene TRBV10-3 combines with J gene TRBJ1-6, with TRBD1 as a possible D gene (6 bases). Germline loops: CDR1 ENHRY, CDR2 SYGVKD. The CDR3 runs to 13 residues. V was pared by 3 bases and J by 10 bases, with 10 bases between.

The chain joins TRBV6-1 to TRBJ2-1; TRBD2 matches at 11 bases. This CDR3 is built from 15 residues. The V gene end was trimmed by 6 bases and the J gene end by 6 bases; junction bases not matched to a gene: 7. Germline-derived CDR1 and CDR2 are MNHNS and SASEGT. The CDR3 DNA sequence: TGTGCCAGCAGGGATAGCGGGGGGGCCAGCAATGAGCAGTTCTTC. The encoded protein is CASRDSGGASNEQFF.

This clone was counted a single time. V gene TRBV6-5 combines with J gene TRBJ2-7, with D tentatively TRBD1 (6 bases). Looked up from germline, CDR1 is MNHEY and CDR2 is SVGAGI. V was cut by 5 bases and J by 5 bases, with 10 bases left in between. The CDR3 loop spans 12 amino acids. The CDR3 sequence: CASSRNRDEQYF. CDR3 coding DNA: TGTGCCAGCAGTCGGAACAGGGACGAGCAGTACTTC.

This chain uses TRBV6-1 with TRBJ1-5; 9 nucleotides line up with TRBD1. Germline CDR1 reads MNHNS; CDR2 reads SASEGT. The CDR3 contains 15 residues. The trim removed 6 bases at V and 1 base at J, leaving 4 bases unmatched. CDR3 DNA: TGTGCCAGCAGGGACAGGGGCTTAAGCAATCAGCCCCAGCATTTT. As protein: CASRDRGLSNQPQHF.

The J gene is TRBJ2-7, the V gene TRBV7-9; D unresolved. CDR1 is SEHNR, CDR2 FQNEAQ, per germline (reference sequence). The CDR3 contains 12 residues. With 4 bases removed from V and 6 bases from J, the gap between germline ends came to 10 bases. CDR3 coding DNA: TGTGCCAGCAGCTCGACACCGTCCGAGCAGTACTTC. Its translation is CASSSTPSEQYF.

This clone was detected only once. The chain employs TRBV5-4 and TRBJ1-3, with 8 bases fitting TRBD1. The CDR3 has 14 amino acids. From germline, CDR1 is SGHNT and CDR2 YYREEE (reference sequence). Trimming at V came to 4 bases and at J to 2 bases, leaving 2 bases not matched to a gene. CDR3: CASSPDRAGNTIYF. The DNA of the CDR3 is TGTGCCAGCAGCCCGGACAGGGCTGGAAACACCATATATTTT.

This chain uses TRBV15 with TRBJ1-6; 8 bases match TRBD1. CDR3 length equals 15 residues. V lost 5 bases and J lost 9; bases outside the gene matches: 9. CDR1 LNHNV and CDR2 YYDKDF come from the germline V gene (reference sequence). As DNA, the CDR3 is TGTGCCACCAGCGACCGACAGGGGTATCCTTCACCCCTCCACTTT. Encoded protein: CATSDRQGYPSPLHF.

The J gene is TRBJ2-7, the V gene TRBV2, with 8 bases that match TRBD2. The CDR3 sequence is 15 residues long. Germline CDR1 SNHLY, CDR2 FYNNEI. Trimming took 8 bases from V and 6 from J; bases not matched to a gene: 15. The CDR3 coding sequence is TGTGCCAGCCCGGGGAGTTCGGCTCGGGGGGGCGAGCAGTACTTC. Translation: CASPGSSARGGEQYF.

V and J are TRBV11-2 and TRBJ2-1; TRBD1 agrees at 7 bases. In germline, CDR1 is SGHAT, CDR2 FQNNGV. V gave up 4 bases and J gave up 0 bases; unmatched junction bases: 6. The CDR3 is 16 amino acids. DNA of the CDR3: TGTGCCAGCAGCTCCATACAGGGGAGCTCCTACAATGAGCAGTTCTTC. Amino acid sequence: CASSSIQGSSYNEQFF.

The chain couples TRBV9 to TRBJ2-1; 12 nucleotides match TRBD2. CDR3 length: 16 amino acids. The germline gives CDR1 SGDLS, CDR2 YYNGEE. Trimming cost V 3 bases and J 7 bases; bases outside gene matches: 8. Here the CDR3 DNA reads TGTGCCAGCAGCGCCCGACTAGCGGGGGATATAAATGAGCAGTTCTTC. Protein sequence: CASSARLAGDINEQFF.

The J gene is TRBJ2-1, the V gene TRBV7-2, with unresolved D. The V gene lost 5 bases and the J gene lost 5 bases, with 10 bases spanning the gap. The CDR3 length is 13 residues. Germline lookup yields CDR1 SGHTA and CDR2 FQGNSA. CDR3 coding DNA: TGTGCCAGCAGCCCACAGTTCCACAATGAGCAGTTCTTC. Its translation: CASSPQFHNEQFF.

The V gene is TRBV11-2, the J gene TRBJ2-3; TRBD1 aligns across 7 bases. Losses at the gene ends were 3 bases for V and 3 bases for J; bases not matched to a gene: 9. Germline CDR1 reads SGHAT; CDR2 reads FQNNGV. This CDR3 is built from 16 residues. The CDR3 reads CASSFKGQRTTDTQYF. DNA of the CDR3: TGTGCCAGCAGCTTTAAGGGACAGCGGACGACAGATACGCAGTATTTT.

V gene TRBV5-8 combines with J gene TRBJ2-4; weak D call: TRBD2 (6 bases). The CDR3 length is 14 residues. From germline, CDR1 is SGHTS and CDR2 YDEGEE. Trimming took off 4 bases at V and 3 bases at J, with 11 bases between the two ends. The CDR3 sequence is CASSPLGGKNIQYF. DNA for the CDR3: TGTGCCAGCAGCCCCCTGGGGGGCAAAAACATTCAGTACTTC.

The V and J genes are TRBV13 and TRBJ2-7; weak D call: TRBD1 (5 bases). V lost 5 bases to trimming and J lost 4 bases, with 9 bases between them. The CDR3 has 12 amino acids. Germline CDR1 and CDR2: PRHDT and FYEKMQ (reference sequence). The CDR3 sequence is CASSIRQYEQYF. CDR3 DNA: TGTGCCAGCAGCATACGACAGTACGAGCAGTACTTC.

The chain is built from TRBV27 and TRBJ1-4, with a possible D match to TRBD1 (6 bases). The V and J ends lost 2 bases and 8 bases respectively, with 15 bases between them. From germline, CDR1 is MNHEY and CDR2 SMNVEV (reference sequence). The CDR3 is made up of 15 amino acids. CDR3 DNA: TGTGCCAGCAGTTTACTACAGGGTTTCCAGGAAAAACTGTTTTTT. It specifies CASSLLQGFQEKLFF.

V is TRBV18 and J is TRBJ2-5; TRBD1 matches at 9 bases. In germline, CDR1 is KGHSH, CDR2 LQKENI. The CDR3 has 15 residues. Trimming removed 3 bases from V and 3 bases from J; junction bases left unmatched: 5. The CDR3 bases are TGTGCCAGCTCACCCCGGGACAGGGCTAAAGAGACCCAGTACTTC. Protein product: CASSPRDRAKETQYF. The full variable domain, rest sourced from reference TRBV18 and TRBJ2-5, is NAGVMQNPRHLVRRRGQEARLRCSPMKGHSHVYWYRQLPEEGLKFMVYLQKENIIDESGMPKERFSAEFPKEGPSILRIQQVVRGDSAAYFCASSPRDRAKETQYFGPGTRLLVL.

The chain carries TRBV19 and TRBJ2-7; 7 bases are shared with TRBD1. Trimming took 5 bases from V and 2 from J; bases not matched to a gene: 9. The CDR3 is made up of 15 amino acids. Germline V gene lookup returns CDR1 LNHDA and CDR2 SQIVND (reference sequence). The CDR3 region has the DNA TGTGCCAGTAGTTCGGGCTCGGGACAGACCTACGAGCAGTACTTC. It translates to CASSSGSGQTYEQYF.

The chain joins TRBV27 to TRBJ2-5, with TRBD2 as a possible D gene (6 bases). The CDR3 is 13 amino acids. The germline gives CDR1 MNHEY, CDR2 SMNVEV (reference sequence). V lost 8 bases to trimming and J lost 5 bases, with 15 bases between them. The CDR3 here is CASHGSSGETQYF. In DNA, the CDR3 is TGTGCCAGCCACGGGTCAAGCGGGGAGACCCAGTACTTC.

This clone has just one count. The chain employs TRBV19 and TRBJ2-2; D might be TRBD2 (6 bases). Germline CDR1 reads LNHDA; CDR2 reads SQIVND (reference sequence). The CDR3 loop spans 14 amino acids. Trimming removed 5 bases at V and 7 bases at J, with 14 bases between. The CDR3 coding sequence is TGTGCCAGTAGTCCCTCGGGAGTGATCGGGGAGCTGTTTTTT. This translates into CASSPSGVIGELFF. Together with reference TRBV19 and TRBJ2-2, the CDR3 gives the full variable domain: DGGITQSPKYLFRKEGQNVTLSCEQNLNHDAMYWYRQDPGQGLRLIYYSQIVNDFQKGDIAEGYSVSREKKESFPLTVTSAQKNPTAFYLCASSPSGVIGELFFGEGSRLTVL.

The rearrangement links TRBV29-1 to TRBJ1-5, with 8 bases aligning to TRBD1. Germline V CDR1 and CDR2: SQVTM, ANQGSEA. The trim removed 6 bases at V and 6 bases at J, leaving 7 bases unmatched. This CDR3 has 13 amino acids. CDR3 nucleotide sequence: TGCAGCGTAGGCAGGGGGCTTGGTCAGCCCCAGCATTTT. This gives the protein CSVGRGLGQPQHF. Full variable domain (outside the CDR3, taken from reference TRBV29-1 and TRBJ1-5): SAVISQKPSRDICQRGTSLTIQCQVDSQVTMMFWYRQQPGQSLTLIATANQGSEATYESGFVIDKFPISRPNLTFSTLTVSNMSPEDSSIYLCSVGRGLGQPQHFGDGTRLSIL.

V usage is TRBV7-9 and J usage is TRBJ2-5; 8 nucleotides agree with TRBD2. There are 15 residues in the CDR3. Germline V gene lookup returns CDR1 SEHNR and CDR2 FQNEAQ (reference sequence). J gave up 5 bases and V 4 bases, and 9 bases lay outside the gene matches. The CDR3 nucleotides read TGTGCCAGCAGCTCTCGCACCCTAGCGGGTGAGACCCAGTACTTC. The encoded protein is CASSSRTLAGETQYF.

The chain is built from TRBV13 and TRBJ2-2, with 9 bases lining up with TRBD1. V lost 5 bases, J lost 6 bases, and 10 bases stayed unmatched. CDR3 length: 16 residues. Per germline, CDR1 PRHDT and CDR2 FYEKMQ (reference sequence). In nucleotides, the CDR3 is TGTGCCAGCAGCCACTGGACAGGGGTAGAGGCCGGGGAGCTGTTTTTT. Amino acids: CASSHWTGVEAGELFF.

The chain combines TRBV4-1 with TRBJ2-2; the match to TRBD1 covers 7 bases. This CDR3 region has 17 residues. From germline, CDR1 is MGHRA and CDR2 YSYEKL. Trimming took 4 bases from V and 2 from J; bases not matched to a gene: 10. The DNA of the CDR3 is TGCGCCAGCAGCCCAAGCACCGGGACAGTAAACACCGGGGAGCTGTTTTTT. Amino acids: CASSPSTGTVNTGELFF.

The V call is TRBV28, the J call TRBJ2-7; 10 bases map to TRBD2. The CDR3 runs 17 residues. After removal of 5 bases from V and 1 base from J, the junction contained 11 bases not matched to a gene. Germline V gene sequence: CDR1 MDHEN, CDR2 SYDVKM. CDR3 sequence reads: CASSTSSGSLRSYEQYF. Here the CDR3 DNA reads TGTGCCAGCAGTACTTCTAGCGGGAGTCTCAGGTCCTACGAGCAGTACTTC.

This chain joins TRBV27 and TRBJ1-1; D not certain. Germline lookup yields CDR1 MNHEY and CDR2 SMNVEV (reference sequence). Trimming left V 2 bases short and J 1 base short, with 8 bases between. This CDR3 spans 14 amino acids. The CDR3 DNA reads TGTGCCAGCAGTTTAAGCCCGTCGAACACTGAAGCTTTCTTT. The encoded protein is CASSLSPSNTEAFF.

The gene calls are TRBV10-3 and TRBJ1-2; D remains ambiguous. V lost 4 bases and J 6 bases, leaving 15 bases between the germline ends. CDR1 is ENHRY and CDR2 is SYGVKD in the germline V gene. CDR3 length: 14 amino acids. The CDR3 sequence: CAISVGVNRNGYTF. The CDR3 DNA reads as TGTGCCATCAGTGTAGGAGTTAATAGGAATGGCTACACCTTC.

The J gene is TRBJ2-5, the V gene TRBV5-6; TRBD2 agrees at 8 bases. This CDR3 has 15 residues. Per the germline V gene, CDR1 is SGHDT and CDR2 is YYEEEE. With 1 base clipped from V and 1 base from J, the junction kept 3 bases outside the gene matches. The CDR3 loop reads CASSLLAGGQETQYF. CDR3 sequence (DNA): TGTGCCAGCAGCTTGCTGGCGGGGGGCCAAGAGACCCAGTACTTC.